The present entry profiles one TCR beta chain with its context. Its antigen is currently unknown. A single record per CDR3 protein comes from TCRdb applying MiXCR to the RT-PCR reads. Among about 520,000 distinct CDR3 sequences listed, roughly 11% were seen once. This CDR3 has 16 residues. V shed 5 bases and J 9 bases; nucleotides not matched to a gene: 12. CDR1 and CDR2 (germline): MNHNS, SASEGT. These data come from a study of response to subunit inactivated influenza vaccine. Study-wide points: Each seasonal influenza vaccination recruits few new T cells, the authors suggested.

The receptor was isolated from a man aged 50 to 60 who received an inactivated influenza vaccine. The chain uses TRBV6-1 and TRBJ2-4; 11 bases agree with TRBD2. Sequenced material: PBMCs from blood, taken 45 days after vaccination. The CDR3 loop reads CASSPTSGRGLSIQYF. In nucleotides, the CDR3 is TGTGCCAGCAGTCCTACTAGCGGGAGAGGGTTAAGCATTCAGTACTTC.